The rows below give T cell receptor beta chains drawn from one sample of a study of T cell responses to AZD1222 COVID-19 vaccine. Repertoires were generated with immunoSEQ multiplex PCR, while TCRdb's copy carries only in-frame clones and drops some. Altogether some 83,000 clones are present, approximately 85% being singletons, with the ten largest covering about 8.7%. This specimen was peripheral blood, taken on day 0 of AZD1222 vaccination. The receptors shown here come from an adult in good health. CDR3s include the opening cysteine and the closing phenylalanine or tryptophan. The D gene is left open where the match is weak. Only some rows state a clone size, as once, few, many or a class for expanded clones.

TGTGCCAGCAGTTACCCTTTGGGACAGCTCCACTTT,CASSYPLGQLHF,TRBV12-3/TRBV12-4,TRBD1,TRBJ1-6,.
TGTGCCAGCAGTGAAGTCCCGAATTCACCCCTCCACTTT,CASSEVPNSPLHF,TRBV6-1,.,TRBJ1-6,.
TGTGCCAGCAGCCAAGGGATGGACAGGGCCTACGAGCAGTACTTC,CASSQGMDRAYEQYF,TRBV3-1/TRBV3-2,TRBD1,TRBJ2-7,.
TGTGCCAGTAGTTCCCGGACTAGCGGGACCTACGAGCAGTACTTC,CASSSRTSGTYEQYF,TRBV19,TRBD2,TRBJ2-7,.
TGTGCCAGCAGCTTAAGGGGAACGGTTTCAGAGACCCAGTACTTC,CASSLRGTVSETQYF,TRBV7-3,.,TRBJ2-5,.
TGTGCTAGTGGTTTGGTACTAGGTCAGGGGATTGACTATGGCTACACCTTC,CASGLVLGQGIDYGYTF,TRBV12-5,.,TRBJ1-2,.
TGTGCCAGTGGAGCAGGGGATAGCAATCAGCCCCAGCATTTT,CASGAGDSNQPQHF,TRBV6-5,.,TRBJ1-5,.
TGTGCCAGCAGTTACTCCGGGACGGGGAATCAGCCCCAGCATTTT,CASSYSGTGNQPQHF,TRBV6-5,.,TRBJ1-5,.
TGTGCCAGCTCACCAGGGTGGAATGTGAATGGCTACACCTTC,CASSPGWNVNGYTF,TRBV18,.,TRBJ1-2,.
TGTGCCAGCAGTTTAGGACAGACCTACAATGAGCAGTTCTTC,CASSLGQTYNEQFF,TRBV28,.,TRBJ2-1,.
TGTGCCAGCAGTCCCTTCGGGACTAGCGGGAGGCCCGACACAGATACGCAGTATTTT,CASSPFGTSGRPDTDTQYF,TRBV28,TRBD2,TRBJ2-3,.
TGTGCCAGCACAGCAAACACCATATATTTT,CASTANTIYF,TRBV12-3/TRBV12-4,.,TRBJ1-3,.
TGCGCCAGCAGCTTGAACGGTGGGGGATACGAGCAGTACTTC,CASSLNGGGYEQYF,TRBV5-1,.,TRBJ2-7,once
TGTGCCAGCAGCACAACAACAGGGTTTAGCACTGAAGCTTTCTTT,CASSTTTGFSTEAFF,TRBV7-6,.,TRBJ1-1,.
TGTGCCAGTAGTTTGGTAGCGGGGGGGCATGAGCAGTTCTTC,CASSLVAGGHEQFF,TRBV19,TRBD2,TRBJ2-1,.
TGTGCCAGCAGCCTAAACAGGGAAGTCACTGAAGCTTTCTTT,CASSLNREVTEAFF,TRBV7-8,.,TRBJ1-1,.
TGTGCCAGTAGTATAGGCGCAGGGGGCGGAACAGATACGCAGTATTTT,CASSIGAGGGTDTQYF,TRBV19,TRBD1,TRBJ2-3,.
TGCGCCAGCAGAGATCCTCTGGGTAGACAGTACAATGAGCAGTTCTTC,CASRDPLGRQYNEQFF,TRBV5-1,.,TRBJ2-1,.
TGTGCCAGCAGGGCCCGACAGGCCCTAGCCAAAAACATTCAGTACTTC,CASRARQALAKNIQYF,TRBV2,.,TRBJ2-4,few
TGTGCCAGCAGCTTACGAAGGGCGGGGGAGACCCAGTACTTC,CASSLRRAGETQYF,TRBV13,.,TRBJ2-5,.
TGCAGCGTTGAAGGGACTAGCGGGAGGACTAGCACAGATACGCAGTATTTT,CSVEGTSGRTSTDTQYF,TRBV29-1,TRBD2,TRBJ2-3,.
TGCGCCAGCAGCTTGGTTTCTAGCGGGAGTAACGAGCAGTACTTC,CASSLVSSGSNEQYF,TRBV5-1,TRBD2,TRBJ2-7,few
TGCGCCAGCAGCTTGTTGGCTAGCGGCTCCTACGAGCAGTACTTC,CASSLLASGSYEQYF,TRBV5-1,TRBD2,TRBJ2-7,.
TGTGCCAGCAGCAATATTGCCGGGACACGAGACTACGAGCAGTACTTC,CASSNIAGTRDYEQYF,TRBV21-1,.,TRBJ2-7,.
TGTGCCAGCAGCTTATTGGGTGTGCCATCCTACGAGCAGTACTTC,CASSLLGVPSYEQYF,TRBV7-6,.,TRBJ2-7,.
TGCGCCAGCAGCTTGGTGCAGGGCACAGATACGCAGTATTTT,CASSLVQGTDTQYF,TRBV5-1,.,TRBJ2-3,.
TGTGCCAGCAGCCGTACCTTGGGGACGAACACTGAAGCTTTCTTT,CASSRTLGTNTEAFF,TRBV7-2,.,TRBJ1-1,.
TGTGCCAGCAGCGCTGGGACTAGCGGGGGAACCTACGAGCAGTACTTC,CASSAGTSGGTYEQYF,TRBV11-2,TRBD2,TRBJ2-7,.
TGTGCCAGCTCACCCGGGACAGGGGACAATGAGCAGTTCTTC,CASSPGTGDNEQFF,TRBV18,TRBD1,TRBJ2-1,.
TGCAGCGAGAAAGGACTAGCGGGGGAAGGGACCCAGTACTTC,CSEKGLAGEGTQYF,TRBV29-1,TRBD2,TRBJ2-5,.
TGCAGCGTGGGAGATGTGGCAGATACGCAGTATTTT,CSVGDVADTQYF,TRBV29-1,.,TRBJ2-3,.
TGTGCCTGGACCGGGACAGTTGGTAATTCACCCCTCCACTTT,CAWTGTVGNSPLHF,TRBV30,TRBD1,TRBJ1-6,.
TGTGCCAGCAGCCGTCAGGTGGTGTCTAGCGGGAGGGGGACCGGGGAGCTGTTTTTT,CASSRQVVSSGRGTGELFF,TRBV7-2,TRBD2,TRBJ2-2,once
TGTGCCTGGAGTGTACGTGACTACGAGCAGTACTTC,CAWSVRDYEQYF,TRBV30,.,TRBJ2-7,.
TGTGCCAGCAGTTCCTGGGAGGGCTATGGCTACACCTTC,CASSSWEGYGYTF,TRBV27,.,TRBJ1-2,.
TGTGCCAGCAGCGGACTAGGGGCCGGGGAGCTGTTTTTT,CASSGLGAGELFF,TRBV5-6,TRBD2,TRBJ2-2,.
TGTGCCAGTAGGGACAGGGAATCTGGCTACACCTTC,CASRDRESGYTF,TRBV19,TRBD1,TRBJ1-2,.
TGTGCCAGCAGTGACGTTGTGGATACGCAGTATTTT,CASSDVVDTQYF,TRBV2,.,TRBJ2-3,once
TGTGCCACCAGCAGGACAGGGGGCTACGGCTACACCTTC,CATSRTGGYGYTF,TRBV15,TRBD1,TRBJ1-2,.
TGCAGCGTTGAAGGGGACAGGGGAATCCACGAGCAGTACTTC,CSVEGDRGIHEQYF,TRBV29-1,TRBD1,TRBJ2-7,.
TGCAGTGCCCCCTGGGCGCGTGGCTACACCTTC,CSAPWARGYTF,TRBV20-1,.,TRBJ1-2,.
TGTGCCAGCAGCGTAGCTCTAGCGGGAGACGAGCAGTACTTC,CASSVALAGDEQYF,TRBV9,TRBD2,TRBJ2-7,.
TGTGCCAGCAGCCAAAAAGGGGGGTTTGACGAGCAGTACTTC,CASSQKGGFDEQYF,TRBV3-1/TRBV3-2,.,TRBJ2-7,.
TGCGCCAGCAGCTTGGGGGCTGTGGGGTCCAGCTCCTACGAGCAGTACTTC,CASSLGAVGSSSYEQYF,TRBV5-1,.,TRBJ2-7,.
TGTGCCATCCTCCATGGGTTAGTCACTGAAGCTTTCTTT,CAILHGLVTEAFF,TRBV12-3/TRBV12-4,.,TRBJ1-1,.
TGTGCCAGCAGCTTTATGTTTCAAGAGACCCAGTACTTC,CASSFMFQETQYF,TRBV7-2,.,TRBJ2-5,.
TGTGCCACCAGTGATGGGTCCCTCGGCAATCAGCCCCAGCATTTT,CATSDGSLGNQPQHF,TRBV24-1,.,TRBJ1-5,.
TGTGCCAGCAGTTCCGATCTACTAGCGGCGTACCAAGAGACCCAGTACTTC,CASSSDLLAAYQETQYF,TRBV11-2,TRBD2,TRBJ2-5,once
TGCAGCGCGAATATAGGACAGGGGTACAACTATGGCTACACCTTC,CSANIGQGYNYGYTF,TRBV29-1,TRBD1,TRBJ1-2,.
TGTGCCATCAGTGAGTCCGGAATAGGCAATCAGCCCCAGCATTTT,CAISESGIGNQPQHF,TRBV10-3,.,TRBJ1-5,.
TGTGCCTGGAGTGTCCTGAGCGACTACAATGAGCAGTTCTTC,CAWSVLSDYNEQFF,TRBV30,.,TRBJ2-1,.
TGCAGCGTTGCCGGACAGGGGGTAGGCTATGGCTACACCTTC,CSVAGQGVGYGYTF,TRBV29-1,TRBD1,TRBJ1-2,.
TGTGCCATCAGCATAGGGACTAGCGTTCAAGAGACCCAGTACTTC,CAISIGTSVQETQYF,TRBV10-3,TRBD2,TRBJ2-5,.
TGTGCCAGCAGTGAATTTGCGGGGAGGACCGGGGAGCTGTTTTTT,CASSEFAGRTGELFF,TRBV6-1,.,TRBJ2-2,.
TGTGCCATCGCCTGGGACGCCAGGCCCTACGAGCAGTACTTC,CAIAWDARPYEQYF,TRBV10-3,.,TRBJ2-7,once
TGTGCCAGCAGTTGGGGGTCCAATCAGCCCCAGCATTTT,CASSWGSNQPQHF,TRBV12-3/TRBV12-4,.,TRBJ1-5,.
TGCGCCAGCAGCTTGGCGGCAGGGGATGGCTACACCTTC,CASSLAAGDGYTF,TRBV5-1,.,TRBJ1-2,.
TGTGCCAGCAGCCTCTACGGGGGGACTAGCGATTACGGGCAGTACTTC,CASSLYGGTSDYGQYF,TRBV7-8,TRBD2,TRBJ2-7,.
TGTGCCACCAGCAGAGATCTAGGGGGTCGGGGACAGCCCCAGCATTTT,CATSRDLGGRGQPQHF,TRBV15,.,TRBJ1-5,.